This T cell receptor beta chain originates from a study of Ad26.COV2.S vaccination and SARS-CoV-2 variants. At the level of the study: Among those in the COV1001 Ad26.COV2.S trial arm was the donor. In the study, Ad26.COV2.S was injected intramuscularly once, or twice 56 days apart.

Trimming pared 4 bases from V and 6 bases from J, leaving 20 bases between. The CDR3 covers 16 residues. Germline values: CDR1 LGHDT, CDR2 YNNKEL (reference sequence). Specified treatment: about 20 received Ad26.COV2.S at low or high dose, single or two shots; several received placebo; per-sample allocation not given. Specimens were obtained on day 63 following the first vaccine or placebo injection. Immunization relied on an Ad26 vector, which expressed Wuhan-strain SARS-CoV-2 spike. Assay used: immunoSEQ multiplex PCR; TCRdb lists only in-frame clones, some missing. The data show more than 250,000 clones, with about 90% seen just once and about 3.1% held by the top ten.

Sequencing used peripheral blood, obtained in a trial of Ad26.COV2.S vaccine versus placebo. This rearrangement joins TRBV3-1 (or the pseudogene TRBV3-2) to TRBJ2-3; weak D call: TRBD2 (5 bases). This sequence originates from a person aged 18 to 59 who received the Ad26.COV2.S COVID-19 vaccine or a placebo. In DNA, the CDR3 is TGTGCCAGCAGCCCCCGTTCCAGAGGAGGTGGCGATACGCAGTATTTT. Protein sequence: CASSPRSRGGGDTQYF.